This T cell receptor (beta chain) originates from a study of shared clonotypes between healthy human individuals. Assay: immunoSEQ multiplex PCR; the TCRdb copy retains only in-frame clones and omits some. The data hold about 2,200,000 clones, with under 95% observed a single time. Comment on this clone: What it recognizes is unknown.

Overall study results and limits: The rarefaction results pointed to incomplete sorted-subset sequencing despite large depth. Since donors were few, the genetic and exposure-history diversity represented was limited.

With 3 bases clipped from V and 9 bases from J, the junction kept 6 bases outside the gene matches. Germline loops: CDR1 SGHTA, CDR2 FQGNSA. The CDR3 is 16 residues long. Naive CD8 isolation took CD45RO-negative cells positively selected for CCR7 and excluded terminally differentiated effector memory CD45RA+ cells. This sequence was found in a man aged 18 to 35 in good health. Some clones in this sample may be carry-over from other donors' samples. Sequences were obtained from naive CD8+ T cells from PBMCs. This rearrangement joins TRBV7-2 to TRBJ2-2, with TRBD2 matching 14 bases. The DNA for the CDR3 is TGTGCCAGCAGCTTGGGACTAGCGGGGGCTGACCGGGAGCTGTTTTTT. Its protein is CASSLGLAGADRELFF.